This paragraph reports one TCR beta chain. The target of this receptor is not known. The data belong to a study of CXCR3-negative and CXCR3-positive naive CD8 T cells (dated by TCRdb to the late 2010s). Study-level background: Roughly 130 million TRB reads were obtained in total, roughly 1.5 +/- 0.3 million reads per library. Diversity and physicochemical repertoire analyses were performed on 11 donors pooled from two independent experiments. Naive subsets from roughly 5 donors and memory cells from 3 donors were included in the TRBV-TRBJ cluster analysis.

Reads for this sample came from a NextSeq 550. The Human TCR Profiling Kit (MiLaboratory) was used to make UMI-labeled 5' RACE TRB cDNA libraries. cDNA synthesis used the entire amount of extracted RNA, and PCR amplification then used the entire amount of cDNA produced. Libraries were prepared in parallel with an identical number of PCR cycles. Per the source publication's procedure: With a requirement of at least two reads per UMI, MIGEC and MiXCR extracted about 50,000 +/- 10,000 unique UMI-labeled TRB cDNA molecules per library. An average of around 40,000 +/- 10,000 functional in-frame TRB CDR3 nucleotide clonotypes without stop codons was found per library. After downsampling to 5000 UMI-labeled TRB molecules per sample, diversity metrics, including normalized Shannon-Wiener and Chao1, were computed in VDJtools. For the central five CDR3 residues, VDJtools calculated physicochemical properties weighted by clonotype size, namely interaction energy, strength, volume and Kidera factor 4. The reads underwent TCRdb reprocessing, giving one record for each CDR3 protein sequence and no DNA. These V and J calls derive from TCRdb rather than the authors' analysis. The table kept for this sample lists roughly 120,000 distinct CDR3 sequences. 0.59% of the sample is taken by the ten largest.

Each CD8+ T cell subset was flow-sorted in triplicate, with approximately 300,000 cells per subset placed directly into RLT lysis buffer. Naive CD8+ T cells were defined stringently as CD45RO-CCR7+CD27+CD95- to exclude memory contaminants. Peripheral blood mononuclear cells were isolated from buffy coats using standard density gradient centrifugation. A FACSAria III was used to flow-sort naive CXCR3-negative and CXCR3-positive CD8+ T cells. Total RNA was extracted from sorted cells with an RNeasy Mini Kit. From its cysteine to its phenylalanine, the CDR3 spans 13 amino acids. No DNA is given. Taken from the germline V gene, the CDR1 and CDR2 loops are SQVTM and ANQGSEA. Here is what the overall study found, with its caveats: Comparably high repertoire diversity was found in both naive subsets, whereas much lower repertoire diversity was found in memory CD8+ T cells. TRBV-TRBJ usage was similar between naive CXCR3-negative and CXCR3-positive cells from the same donor, while memory cells showed distinct patterns. Because surface CD5, which is linked to self-reactivity in mice, was comparable between the naive subsets, TCR interaction strength was also inferred from the physicochemical properties of TRB CDR3s. Compared with CXCR3-negative naive cells, CXCR3-positive naive cells had TRB CDR3s with higher hydrophobicity (lower Kidera factor 4), lower energy, and higher strength and volume indices. Because CXCR3 expression was partially decreased after cryopreservation, freshly isolated PBMCs were used for most assays.

Rearrangement joined TRBV29-1 to TRBJ2-7; the D call of TRBD1 rests on TCRdb alone, since no DNA is present to check it. Input material: naive CXCR3+ CD8+ T cells from blood. The label giving this sample's cell subset or site can be read as: CD45RO-CCR7+CD27+CD95- naive CD8+ T cells expressing CXCR3 (TNR3+). This clonotype was obtained from a human donor in good health. Some clones in this sample may be carry-over from other donors' samples. The CDR3 amino acid sequence is: CSVLTGQTYEQYF.